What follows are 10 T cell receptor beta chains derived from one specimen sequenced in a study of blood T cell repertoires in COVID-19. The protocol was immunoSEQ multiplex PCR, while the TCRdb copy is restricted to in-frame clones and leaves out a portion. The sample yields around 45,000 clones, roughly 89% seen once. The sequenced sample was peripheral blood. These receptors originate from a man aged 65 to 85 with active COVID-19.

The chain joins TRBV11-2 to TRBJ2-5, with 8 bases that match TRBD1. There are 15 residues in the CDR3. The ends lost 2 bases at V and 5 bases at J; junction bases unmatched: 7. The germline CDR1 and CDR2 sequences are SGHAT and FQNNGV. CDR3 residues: CASSLSAGGEETQYF. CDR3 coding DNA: TGTGCCAGCAGCTTATCGGCAGGGGGCGAGGAGACCCAGTACTTC.

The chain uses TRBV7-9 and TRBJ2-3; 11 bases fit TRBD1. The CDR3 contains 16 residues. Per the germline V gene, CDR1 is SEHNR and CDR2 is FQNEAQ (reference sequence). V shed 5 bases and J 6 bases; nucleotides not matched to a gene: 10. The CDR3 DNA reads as TGTGCCAGCAGCCCATGGACAGGGGGCAGGGGGGATACGCAGTATTTT. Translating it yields CASSPWTGGRGDTQYF.

The CDR3 here is CASSGGTGEPYNEQFF. CDR3 nucleotide sequence: TGCGCCAGCAGCGGCGGGACAGGGGAGCCTTACAATGAGCAGTTCTTC. This chain links TRBV5-1 with TRBJ2-1; 10 nucleotides align to TRBD1. Per the germline V gene, CDR1 is SGHRS and CDR2 is YFSETQ. This CDR3 spans 16 amino acids. The V gene end was trimmed by 4 bases and the J gene end by 4 bases; junction bases not matched to a gene: 8.

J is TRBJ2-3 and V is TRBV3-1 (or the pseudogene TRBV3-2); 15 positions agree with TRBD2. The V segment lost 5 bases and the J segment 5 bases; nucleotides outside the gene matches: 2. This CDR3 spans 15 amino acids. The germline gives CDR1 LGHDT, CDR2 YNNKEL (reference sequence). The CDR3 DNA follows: TGTGCCAGCAGCGGGACTAGCGGGGGGTTAGATACGCAGTATTTT. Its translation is CASSGTSGGLDTQYF.

The CDR3 DNA sequence: TGTGCCAGCAGTTTAGACAGACTGTCCGGCACAGATACGCAGTATTTT. It specifies CASSLDRLSGTDTQYF. The chain combines TRBV28 with TRBJ2-3; TRBD1 might be the D (5 bases). V dropped 2 bases and J dropped 1 base, with 13 bases sitting between them. The CDR3 length is 16 residues. The germline V gene encodes CDR1 MDHEN and CDR2 SYDVKM.

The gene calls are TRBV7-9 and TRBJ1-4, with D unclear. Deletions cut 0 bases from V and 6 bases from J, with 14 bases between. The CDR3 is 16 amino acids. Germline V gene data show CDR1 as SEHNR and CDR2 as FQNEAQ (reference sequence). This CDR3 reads CASSLAVRGRDEKLFF. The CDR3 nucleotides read TGTGCCAGCAGCTTAGCTGTTCGCGGGAGAGATGAAAAACTGTTTTTT. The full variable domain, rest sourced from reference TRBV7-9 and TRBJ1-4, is DTGVSQNPRHKITKRGQNVTFRCDPISEHNRLYWYRQTLGQGPEFLTYFQNEAQLEKSRLLSDRFSAERPKGSFSTLEIQRTEQGDSAMYLCASSLAVRGRDEKLFFGSGTQLSVL.

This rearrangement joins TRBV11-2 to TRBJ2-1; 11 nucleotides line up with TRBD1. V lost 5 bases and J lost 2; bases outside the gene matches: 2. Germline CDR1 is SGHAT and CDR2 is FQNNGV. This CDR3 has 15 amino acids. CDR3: CASSRGQGAYNEQFF. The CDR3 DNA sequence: TGTGCCAGCAGCCGGGGACAGGGGGCCTACAATGAGCAGTTCTTC.

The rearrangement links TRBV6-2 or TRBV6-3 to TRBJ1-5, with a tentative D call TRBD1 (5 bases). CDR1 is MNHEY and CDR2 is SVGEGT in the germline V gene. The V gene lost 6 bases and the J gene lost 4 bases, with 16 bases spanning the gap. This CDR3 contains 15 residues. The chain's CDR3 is CASSWGGGVNQPQHF. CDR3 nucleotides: TGTGCCAGCAGCTGGGGGGGTGGGGTGAATCAGCCCCAGCATTTT.

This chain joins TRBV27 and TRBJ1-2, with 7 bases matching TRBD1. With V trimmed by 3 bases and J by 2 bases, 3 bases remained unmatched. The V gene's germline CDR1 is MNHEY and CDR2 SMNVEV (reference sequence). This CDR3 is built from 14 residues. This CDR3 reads CASSFGQANYGYTF. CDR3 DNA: TGTGCCAGCAGTTTTGGACAGGCGAACTATGGCTACACCTTC.

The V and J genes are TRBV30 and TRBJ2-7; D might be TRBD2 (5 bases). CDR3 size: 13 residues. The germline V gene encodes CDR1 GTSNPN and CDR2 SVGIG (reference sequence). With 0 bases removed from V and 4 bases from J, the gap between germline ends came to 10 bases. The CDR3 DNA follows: TGTGCCTGGAGTGTACAACGGGAATACGAGCAGTACTTC. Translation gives CAWSVQREYEQYF.